These 21 T cell receptor beta chains were all obtained from the same sample, sequenced in a study of human T cells and chemical hapten exposure. TCRdb ran MiXCR on the RACE reads and lists one entry per CDR3 protein. This sample has 40,000 to 45,000 distinct CDR3 sequences, with around 4% found just once. Noted time point: healthy volunteer bleed at 6 weeks. Sequencing started from total RNA isolated from unfractionated whole blood. Sequenced: whole blood. Source of these receptors: a human donor in good health. Some clones in this sample may be carry-over from other donors' samples.

This clonotype has a handful of counts. The chain couples TRBV27 to TRBJ1-1; a weak D match, TRBD1 (5 bases). V was trimmed by 7 bases and J by 5 bases, leaving 17 bases between them. This CDR3 is built from 14 residues. Germline V CDR1 and CDR2: MNHEY, SMNVEV (reference sequence). The CDR3 DNA reads TGTGCCAGCACACTGGGGGGGGTAGGGACTGAAGCTTTCTTT. The encoded protein is CASTLGGVGTEAFF.

This clonotype occurred many times. The chain combines TRBV5-1 with TRBJ1-1; D remains ambiguous. The V end lost 0 bases, the J end lost 4 bases, and 10 bases lay between the germline ends. CDR3 length: 14 residues. The germline V gene encodes CDR1 SGHRS and CDR2 YFSETQ. CDR3 region: CASSLAGQATEAFF. The DNA of the CDR3 is TGCGCCAGCAGCTTGGCCGGGCAGGCCACTGAAGCTTTCTTT.

This clonotype occurred a few times. V is TRBV5-1 and J is TRBJ2-4; no firm D call. V was shortened by 0 bases and J by 0 bases, with 10 bases between the two germline ends. Germline assignment: CDR1 SGHRS and CDR2 YFSETQ. CDR3 length: 16 residues. The CDR3 region is CASSLEGNLAKNIQYF. In DNA form, the CDR3 reads TGCGCCAGCAGCTTGGAGGGCAACCTAGCCAAAAACATTCAGTACTTC.

This clonotype appeared a few times. The V and J genes are TRBV5-1 and TRBJ2-3; possible D gene TRBD2, 6 bases. The CDR3 covers 14 residues. V lost 0 bases to trimming and J lost 6 bases, with 11 bases between them. CDR1 and CDR2 (germline): SGHRS, YFSETQ. This chain's CDR3 is CASSLEASEDTQYF. CDR3 DNA sequence: TGCGCCAGCAGCTTGGAAGCTAGCGAGGATACGCAGTATTTT.

This clonotype was detected many times. J is TRBJ2-7 and V is TRBV4-2, with TRBD2 matching over 8 bases. V lost 0 bases, J lost 5 bases, and 6 bases stayed unmatched. Germline V gene data show CDR1 as LGHNA and CDR2 as YNFKEQ. There are 15 residues in the CDR3. The CDR3 here is CASSQDGSGSNEQYF. In DNA form, the CDR3 reads TGTGCCAGCAGCCAAGATGGCAGCGGGAGTAACGAGCAGTACTTC.

For the CDR3, the DNA is TGTGCCAGTAGTATGGACAGACAAGAGACCCAGTACTTC. Residues: CASSMDRQETQYF. V and J are TRBV19 and TRBJ2-5; D is possibly TRBD1 (6 bases). CDR1 is LNHDA and CDR2 is SQIVND in the germline V gene (reference sequence). CDR3 length: 13 amino acids. V was shortened by 3 bases and J by 2 bases, with 7 bases between the two germline ends.

The V gene is TRBV7-9, the J gene TRBJ1-1; TRBD1 is a possible D gene (5 bases). The CDR3 contains 18 residues. V was clipped by 4 bases and J by 5 bases, with 26 bases between them. CDR1 is SEHNR and CDR2 is FQNEAQ in the germline V gene (reference sequence). The CDR3 here is CASSSTATARRDDTEAFF. CDR3 in DNA: TGTGCCAGCAGCTCGACAGCGACCGCCCGTAGGGACGATACTGAAGCTTTCTTT.

In this sample, this clonotype turned up many times. CDR3 region: CASSSLAGPTDTQYF. CDR3 nucleotides: TGTGCCAGCAGTTCTTTAGCGGGGCCCACAGATACGCAGTATTTT. The V call is TRBV28, the J call TRBJ2-3; 8 nucleotides line up with TRBD2. Germline trimming cut 4 bases from V and 2 bases from J; bases unmatched to any gene: 5. The CDR3 is 15 residues long. Looked up from germline, CDR1 is MDHEN and CDR2 is SYDVKM.

V is TRBV4-1 and J is TRBJ2-3; D not resolved. The CDR3 sequence is 16 residues long. V shed 0 bases and J shed 0 bases, with 10 bases lying between them. In germline, CDR1 is MGHRA, CDR2 YSYEKL. The CDR3 reads CASSQDRASSTDTQYF. The CDR3, as DNA: TGCGCCAGCAGCCAAGATCGGGCTTCTAGCACAGATACGCAGTATTTT.

This clonotype was recorded at least ten times. This rearrangement joins TRBV9 to TRBJ2-3; D ambiguous. CDR1 and CDR2 (germline): SGDLS, YYNGEE. This CDR3 is built from 11 residues. Between the trimmed V and J ends, which lost 0 bases and 6 bases, there was a span of 2 bases. CDR3 DNA: TGTGCCAGCAGCGTAGGCGATACGCAGTATTTT. This sequence encodes CASSVGDTQYF.

There are a few counts of this clonotype. V and J are TRBV18 and TRBJ1-2; D is uncertain. CDR1 and CDR2 (germline): KGHSH, LQKENI. The CDR3 loop spans 15 amino acids. V lost 5 bases and J 0 bases, leaving 13 bases between the germline ends. CDR3 nucleotide sequence: TGTGCCAGCTCAGCTGACCTCGGGGCTAACTATGGCTACACCTTC. It codes for CASSADLGANYGYTF.

This clonotype was seen at least ten times. The chain employs TRBV10-3 and TRBJ1-2; no firm D call. Germline V gives CDR1 ENHRY, CDR2 SYGVKD. Trimming cost V 5 bases and J 0 bases, with 7 bases left between them. This CDR3 region has 13 residues. The CDR3 loop reads CAISSDPNYGYTF. Here the CDR3 DNA reads TGTGCCATCAGTTCCGACCCTAACTATGGCTACACCTTC.

This clonotype was recorded many times. The J gene is TRBJ1-5, the V gene TRBV6-1; maybe TRBD1 (6 bases). The CDR3 is made up of 12 amino acids. Germline loops: CDR1 MNHNS, CDR2 SASEGT. The V end lost 2 bases, the J end lost 10 bases, and 9 bases lay between the germline ends. CDR3 bases: TGTGCCAGCAGTGAAACAGGGAGCCCCCAGCATTTT. Translated, it gives CASSETGSPQHF.

There are many counts of this clonotype. The chain links TRBV28 to TRBJ1-1; the match to TRBD1 covers 10 bases. V shed 5 bases and J 2 bases; nucleotides not matched to a gene: 5. CDR1 and CDR2 from the germline V gene are MDHEN and SYDVKM. This CDR3 is built from 15 residues. In nucleotides, the CDR3 is TGTGCCAGCAGTCCCTCGACAGGGGGCAACACTGAAGCTTTCTTT. Its protein product is CASSPSTGGNTEAFF.

This clonotype was picked up many times. The chain uses TRBV28 and TRBJ2-2, with a weak D call TRBD1 (5 bases). This CDR3 is built from 16 residues. CDR1 is MDHEN, CDR2 SYDVKM, per germline. Trimming pared 5 bases from V and 0 bases from J, leaving 13 bases between. The CDR3 DNA follows: TGTGCCAGCAGTGCCAGGGCAGTCGCGAACACCGGGGAGCTGTTTTTT. Protein sequence: CASSARAVANTGELFF.

This clonotype was seen only a few times. This chain joins TRBV28 and TRBJ2-3; no definite D call. The CDR3 sequence is 16 residues long. V lost 5 bases and J lost 0, with 15 bases in between. CDR1 is MDHEN, CDR2 SYDVKM, per germline. The CDR3 loop reads CASSPYPATSTDTQYF. The DNA of the CDR3 is TGTGCCAGCAGTCCCTACCCAGCAACTAGCACAGATACGCAGTATTTT.

This clonotype came up many times. The rearrangement uses TRBV7-2 and TRBJ2-1; 14 bases line up with TRBD2. Germline assignment: CDR1 SGHTA and CDR2 FQGNSA. The CDR3 is made up of 18 amino acids. Trimming at V came to 4 bases and at J to 8 bases, leaving 13 bases not matched to a gene. The CDR3 loop reads CASSSRLAGGNFLDEQFF. DNA of the CDR3: TGTGCCAGCAGCTCCCGACTAGCGGGAGGGAACTTTCTCGATGAGCAGTTCTTC.

In this sample, this clonotype turned up many times. The gene calls are TRBV5-1 and TRBJ2-3, with 9 positions matching TRBD2. The J segment lost 4 bases and the V segment lost 2 bases, leaving 5 bases of the junction unmatched. The CDR3 is 15 amino acids. Germline V gives CDR1 SGHRS, CDR2 YFSETQ. Here the CDR3 reads CASSFLAGAPDTQYF. The CDR3 region has the DNA TGCGCCAGCAGCTTTTTAGCGGGAGCTCCAGATACGCAGTATTTT. Full variable domain (missing parts from reference TRBV5-1 and TRBJ2-3): KAGVTQTPRYLIKTRGQQVTLSCSPISGHRSVSWYQQTPGQGLQFLFEYFSETQRNKGNFPGRFSGRQFSNSRSEMNVSTLELGDSALYLCASSFLAGAPDTQYFGPGTRLTVL.

This clonotype occurred many times. This chain uses TRBV5-1 with TRBJ2-1; a weak D match, TRBD1 (6 bases). This CDR3 has 16 residues. Trimming removed 5 bases from V and 0 bases from J, with 15 bases in between. From germline, CDR1 is SGHRS and CDR2 YFSETQ. CDR3 sequence (DNA): TGCGCCAGCAGTTCCGGGACACCAAGCTCCTACAATGAGCAGTTCTTC. This sequence encodes CASSSGTPSSYNEQFF.

The V call is TRBV27, the J call TRBJ1-4; tentatively, D is TRBD1 (6 bases). CDR1 is MNHEY, CDR2 SMNVEV, per germline (reference sequence). The CDR3 covers 14 residues. V lost 5 bases, J lost 7 bases, and 14 bases lay in between. The chain's CDR3 is CASSAYREGEKLFF. The CDR3 region has the DNA TGTGCCAGCAGTGCCTACAGGGAAGGTGAAAAACTGTTTTTT. Drawing the rest from reference TRBV27 and TRBJ1-4, the complete variable domain is EAQVTQNPRYLITVTGKKLTVTCSQNMNHEYMSWYRQDPGLGLRQIYYSMNVEVTDKGDVPEGYKVSRKEKRNFPLILESPSPNQTSLYFCASSAYREGEKLFFGSGTQLSVL.

A few counts support this clonotype. V and J are TRBV6-6 and TRBJ2-1; maybe TRBD2 (6 bases). The V gene lost 2 bases and the J gene lost 1 base, with 9 bases spanning the gap. This CDR3 has 15 amino acids. Germline V CDR1 and CDR2: MNHNY, SVGAGI (reference sequence). In DNA, the CDR3 is TGTGCCAGCAGTTACGAGGGAGGTTCCTACAATGAGCAGTTCTTC. Its translation: CASSYEGGSYNEQFF.